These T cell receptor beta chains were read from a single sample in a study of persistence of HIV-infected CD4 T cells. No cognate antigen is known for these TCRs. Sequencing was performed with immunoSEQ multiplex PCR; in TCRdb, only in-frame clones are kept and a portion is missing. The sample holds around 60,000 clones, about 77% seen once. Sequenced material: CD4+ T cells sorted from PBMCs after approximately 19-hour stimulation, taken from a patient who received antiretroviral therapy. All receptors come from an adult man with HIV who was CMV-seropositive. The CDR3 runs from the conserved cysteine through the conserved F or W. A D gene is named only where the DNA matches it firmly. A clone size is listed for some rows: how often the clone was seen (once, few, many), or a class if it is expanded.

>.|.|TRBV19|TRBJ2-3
CASSIGHTDTQYF
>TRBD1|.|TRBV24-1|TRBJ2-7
CATSGTGENEQYF
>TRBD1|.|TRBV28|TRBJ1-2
CASRGTGGFSSYGYTF
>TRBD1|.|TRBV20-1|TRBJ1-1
CSTGGEGAFF
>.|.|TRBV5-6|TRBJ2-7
CASSLENPPYEQYF
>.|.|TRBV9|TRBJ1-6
CASAPYGDVNSPLHF
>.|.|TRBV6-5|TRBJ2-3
CASSITGTDTQYF
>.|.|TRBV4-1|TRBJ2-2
CASSLRPWNTGELFF
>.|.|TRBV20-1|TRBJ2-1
CSARDRGKQFF
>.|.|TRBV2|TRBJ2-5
CASRPWETQYF
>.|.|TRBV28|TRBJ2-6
CASSPLFKGGSGANVLTF
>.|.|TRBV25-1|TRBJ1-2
CASSGRRGGYTF
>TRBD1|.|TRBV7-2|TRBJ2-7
CASSTRQGAGYEQYF
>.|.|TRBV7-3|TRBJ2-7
CLRLSYEQYF
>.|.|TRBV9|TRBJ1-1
CASSVEQQNTEAFF
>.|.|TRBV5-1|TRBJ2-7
CASSSQGGGPYEQYF
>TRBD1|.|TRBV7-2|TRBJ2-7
CASSRRQGANEQYF
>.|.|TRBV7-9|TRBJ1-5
CASSLTGNQPQHF
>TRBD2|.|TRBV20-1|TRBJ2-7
CSASAGDEQYF
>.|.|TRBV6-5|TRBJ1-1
CASSFRRMHDTEAFF
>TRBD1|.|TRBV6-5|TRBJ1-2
CASSPVRARGLGYTF
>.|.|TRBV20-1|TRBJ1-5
CSASQHGGGQQPQHF
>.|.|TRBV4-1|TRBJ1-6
CASSQGLAVGNSPLHF
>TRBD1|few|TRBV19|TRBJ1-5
CASSRGRDRGYQPQHF
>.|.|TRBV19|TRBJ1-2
CASSWNYGYTF
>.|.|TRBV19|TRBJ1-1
CASSPTQLYMNTEAFF
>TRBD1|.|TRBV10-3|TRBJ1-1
CAISGGDTEAFF
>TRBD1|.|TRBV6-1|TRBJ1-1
CASSEDRARAFF
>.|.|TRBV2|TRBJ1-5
CASRKVTGDSNQPQHF